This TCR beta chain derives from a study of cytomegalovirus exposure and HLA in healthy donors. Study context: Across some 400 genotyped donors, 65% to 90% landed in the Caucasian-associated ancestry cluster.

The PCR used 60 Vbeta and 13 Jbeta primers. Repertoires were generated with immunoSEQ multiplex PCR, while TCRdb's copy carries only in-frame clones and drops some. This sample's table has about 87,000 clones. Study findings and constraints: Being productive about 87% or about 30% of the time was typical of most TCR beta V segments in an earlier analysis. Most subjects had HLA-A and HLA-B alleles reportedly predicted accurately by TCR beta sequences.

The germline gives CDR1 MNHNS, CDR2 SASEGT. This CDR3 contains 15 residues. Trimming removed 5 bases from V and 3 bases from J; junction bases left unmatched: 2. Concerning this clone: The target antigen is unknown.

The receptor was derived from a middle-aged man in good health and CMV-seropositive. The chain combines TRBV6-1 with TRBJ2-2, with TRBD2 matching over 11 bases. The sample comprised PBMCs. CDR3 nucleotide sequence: TGTGCCAGCAGTTTACTAGCGGGGGACACCGGGGAGCTGTTTTTT. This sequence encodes CASSLLAGDTGELFF.